This is a list of T cell receptor beta chains from one sample in a study of blood T cell dynamics during melanoma immunotherapy. Repertoires were generated with immunoSEQ multiplex PCR, while TCRdb's copy carries only in-frame clones and drops some. The table includes about 1,900 clones, approximately 94% detected once. The sequenced sample was effector memory CD8+ T cells from blood, obtained from a patient treated with checkpoint blockade. The origin of the receptors is a human donor with melanoma. Both conserved end residues are part of each CDR3. Each record gives: D gene, clone size, CDR3 length, V gene, J gene, CDR3 protein, CDR3 DNA. D genes are given only for firm matches. Part of the rows lack a size; the others show once, few, many or a class for expanded clones.

>TRBD2|-|15|TRBV7-6|TRBJ2-7
CASSPRSGAAHEQYF
TGTGCCAGCAGCCCCAGGAGCGGGGCGGCCCACGAGCAGTACTTC
>-|few|12|TRBV9|TRBJ2-1
CASSVADREQFF
TGTGCCAGCAGCGTAGCCGACAGGGAGCAGTTCTTC
>-|-|15|TRBV9|TRBJ2-7
CASSVGVGNSYEQYF
TGTGCCAGCAGCGTTGGTGTCGGGAACTCCTACGAGCAGTACTTC
>-|-|16|TRBV4-3|TRBJ2-7
CASSQDMGHGIYEQYF
TGCGCCAGCAGCCAAGATATGGGACATGGAATTTACGAGCAGTACTTC
>-|-|18|TRBV27|TRBJ2-6
CASSVVATRSSGANVLTF
TGTGCCAGCAGTGTCGTGGCTACCCGAAGCTCTGGGGCCAACGTCCTGACTTTC
>-|-|15|TRBV28|TRBJ1-2
CASSFRSLSGYGYTF
TGTGCCAGCAGTTTCCGCTCCTTATCGGGCTATGGCTACACCTTC
>-|-|16|TRBV28|TRBJ2-5
CASSSLGRGSQETQYF
TGTGCCAGCAGTAGTCTTGGAAGGGGGTCACAAGAGACCCAGTACTTC
>-|-|14|TRBV6-5|TRBJ1-5
CASSPTRVNQPQHF
TGTGCCAGCAGTCCCACGAGGGTTAATCAGCCCCAGCATTTT
>-|-|14|TRBV27|TRBJ2-5
CASSPAQGMQTQYF
TGTGCCAGCAGTCCAGCTCAGGGGATGCAGACCCAGTACTTC
>TRBD1|-|16|TRBV6-1|TRBJ2-5
CASSGPDRGRQETQYF
TGTGCCAGCAGTGGCCCGGACAGGGGGCGGCAAGAGACCCAGTACTTC
>-|-|15|TRBV2|TRBJ1-4
CASSDRLPTNEKLFF
TGTGCCAGCAGTGATAGGTTGCCGACTAATGAAAAACTGTTTTTT
>-|-|13|TRBV28|TRBJ2-1
CASSLSGAREQFF
TGTGCCAGCAGTTTGTCGGGAGCAAGAGAGCAGTTCTTC
>TRBD1|-|15|TRBV7-8|TRBJ2-7
CASSLQRQGWNEQYF
TGTGCCAGCAGCCTACAAAGACAGGGATGGAACGAGCAGTACTTC
>-|-|14|TRBV4-1|TRBJ1-1
CASSQEGLNTEAFF
TGCGCCAGCAGCCAAGAAGGGTTGAACACTGAAGCTTTCTTT
>-|-|11|TRBV30|TRBJ2-2
CAWSVAGELFF
TGTGCCTGGAGTGTAGCGGGGGAGCTGTTTTTT
>-|-|14|TRBV11-2|TRBJ2-3
CASSSRVRTDTQYF
TGTGCCAGCAGCTCCAGGGTTAGAACAGATACGCAGTATTTT
>-|-|13|TRBV7-2|TRBJ2-7
CASSPVPGYEQYF
TGTGCCAGCAGCCCCGTCCCCGGCTACGAGCAGTACTTC
>-|-|19|TRBV28|TRBJ1-6
CASSLSLREGMPYNSPLHF
TGTGCCAGCAGTTTAAGTCTTCGGGAGGGGATGCCATATAATTCACCCCTCCACTTT
>-|-|15|TRBV6-6|TRBJ2-7
CASSPGFGQDYEQYF
TGTGCCAGCAGTCCGGGCTTCGGACAAGACTACGAGCAGTACTTC
>-|once|16|TRBV4-1|TRBJ1-6
CASSQEGGDILSPLHF
TGCGCCAGCAGCCAAGAAGGTGGGGACATCCTCTCACCCCTCCACTTT
>-|-|14|TRBV28|TRBJ2-5
CASSPMRVFKTQYF
TGTGCCAGCAGTCCCATGCGGGTTTTTAAGACCCAGTACTTC
>-|-|14|TRBV4-3|TRBJ2-5
CASSQGDGQETQYF
TGCGCCAGCAGCCAAGGGGACGGCCAAGAGACCCAGTACTTC
>TRBD2|-|12|TRBV30|TRBJ2-7
CAWNGLASEQYF
TGTGCCTGGAACGGACTAGCCTCCGAGCAGTACTTC
>-|-|15|TRBV13|TRBJ2-1
CASSFRLSTYNEQFF
TGTGCCAGCAGCTTCCGTCTAAGTACCTACAATGAGCAGTTCTTC
>TRBD1|-|14|TRBV27|TRBJ2-5
CASSLSRTGETQYF
TGTGCCAGCAGCCTAAGCAGGACAGGGGAGACCCAGTACTTC
>TRBD2|-|16|TRBV5-4|TRBJ2-1
CASSLEAGGLWNEQFF
TGTGCCAGCAGCTTGGAGGCGGGAGGTCTATGGAATGAGCAGTTCTTC
>-|-|11|TRBV27|TRBJ2-7
CAVEGVYEQYF
TGTGCCGTCGAAGGAGTCTACGAGCAGTACTTC
>-|-|11|TRBV27|TRBJ2-4
CASGGLSLQYF
TGTGCCAGCGGGGGGCTCTCCCTTCAGTACTTC